The T cell receptor (beta chain) under discussion was sequenced for a study of response to subunit inactivated influenza vaccine. The study, taken as a whole, reports: Authors proposed each seasonal influenza vaccination draws in few new T cells.

In the case of this clonotype: Its antigen remains unidentified.

The CDR3 has 13 residues. Trimming took 6 bases from V and 6 from J, leaving 15 bases between them. Germline CDR1 SGHRS, CDR2 YFSETQ. TCRdb called the RT-PCR reads again in MiXCR, with one record for every CDR3 protein. The sample holds some 600,000 distinct CDR3 sequences, 13% to 15% seen once. The receptor was isolated from a man aged 50-59 years who received an inactivated influenza vaccine. The sample consisted of PBMCs from blood, taken about 14 days before vaccination. V gene TRBV5-1 combines with J gene TRBJ1-2; perhaps TRBD1 as D (6 bases). The CDR3 region has the DNA TGCGCCAGCACTGAACAGGGAGCGGATGGCTACACCTTC. Its translation is CASTEQGADGYTF.